The sequence of this T cell receptor (beta chain) was determined in a study of human T cells and chemical hapten exposure. As to time point: pre-sensitization, week 0. Treatment of the sample: therapeutic diphenylcyclopropenone sensitization with weekly scalp DPC. A few counts support this clonotype. TCRdb called the RACE reads again in MiXCR, with one record for every CDR3 protein. The sample gives some 400,000 distinct CDR3 sequences, 4.5% to 6% of which show up once; about 2.5% is in the top ten. Germline CDR1 reads ENHRY; CDR2 reads SYGVKD. Trimming took 2 bases from V and 5 from J; bases not matched to a gene: 2. This CDR3 contains 14 residues.

V is TRBV10-3 and J is TRBJ2-5; 10 bases match TRBD2. The input for sequencing was whole blood, taken in connection with sensitization to the hapten diphenylcyclopropenone (DPC). The receptor was isolated from a woman aged 45 to 65 with alopecia areata. Some clones in this sample may be carry-over from other donors' samples. In DNA, the CDR3 is TGTGCCATCAGTGAGACTAGCGGGGTGGAGACCCAGTACTTC. Translating it yields CAISETSGVETQYF.